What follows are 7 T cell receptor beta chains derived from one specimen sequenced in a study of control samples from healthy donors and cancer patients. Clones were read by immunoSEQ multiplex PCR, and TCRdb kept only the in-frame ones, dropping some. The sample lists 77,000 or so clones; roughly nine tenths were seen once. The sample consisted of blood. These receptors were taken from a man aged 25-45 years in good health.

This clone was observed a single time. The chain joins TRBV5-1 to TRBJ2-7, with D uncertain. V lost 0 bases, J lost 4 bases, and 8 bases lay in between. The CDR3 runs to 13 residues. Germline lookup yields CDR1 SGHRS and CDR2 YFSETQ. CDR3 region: CASSLAGSYEQYF. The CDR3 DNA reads TGCGCCAGCAGCTTGGCGGGTAGTTACGAGCAGTACTTC.

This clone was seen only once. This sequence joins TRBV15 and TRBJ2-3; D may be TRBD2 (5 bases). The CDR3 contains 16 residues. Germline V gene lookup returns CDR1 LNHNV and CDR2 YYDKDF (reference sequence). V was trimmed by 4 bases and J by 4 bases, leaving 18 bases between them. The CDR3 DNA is TGTGCCACCAGCACCCCAGAGAGGGAATGGGCAGATACGCAGTATTTT. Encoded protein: CATSTPEREWADTQYF.

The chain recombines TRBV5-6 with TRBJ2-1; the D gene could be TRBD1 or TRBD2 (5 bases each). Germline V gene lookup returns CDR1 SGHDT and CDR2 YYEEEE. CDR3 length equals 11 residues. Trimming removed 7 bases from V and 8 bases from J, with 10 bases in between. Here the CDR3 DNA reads TGTGCCAGCGGGGGTATCTATGAGCAGTTCTTC. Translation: CASGGIYEQFF.

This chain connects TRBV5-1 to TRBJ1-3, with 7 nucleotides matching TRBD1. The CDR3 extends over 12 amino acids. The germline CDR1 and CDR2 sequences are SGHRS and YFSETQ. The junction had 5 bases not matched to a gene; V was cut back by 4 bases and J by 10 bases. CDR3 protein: CASSPEQGTIYF. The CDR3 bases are TGCGCCAGCAGCCCCGAACAGGGGACCATATATTTT.

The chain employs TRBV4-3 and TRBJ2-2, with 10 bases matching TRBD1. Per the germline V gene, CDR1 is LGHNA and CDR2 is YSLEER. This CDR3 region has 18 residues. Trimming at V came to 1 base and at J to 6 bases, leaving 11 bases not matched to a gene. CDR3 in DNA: TGCGCCAGCAGCCAAGTACCGCCGGGACAGGGGTATTCCGGGGAGCTGTTTTTT. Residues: CASSQVPPGQGYSGELFF.

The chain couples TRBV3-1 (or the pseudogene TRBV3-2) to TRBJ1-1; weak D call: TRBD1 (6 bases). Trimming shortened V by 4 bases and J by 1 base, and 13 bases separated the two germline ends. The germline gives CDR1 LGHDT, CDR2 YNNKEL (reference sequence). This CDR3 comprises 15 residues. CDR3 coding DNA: TGTGCCAGCAGCCTGGAGGGGGGATCGAACACTGAAGCTTTCTTT. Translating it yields CASSLEGGSNTEAFF.

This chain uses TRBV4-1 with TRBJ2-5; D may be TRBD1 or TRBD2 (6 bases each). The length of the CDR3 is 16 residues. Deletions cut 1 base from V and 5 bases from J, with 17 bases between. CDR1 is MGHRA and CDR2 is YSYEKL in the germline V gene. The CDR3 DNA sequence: TGCGCCAGCAGCCAAGGTGGGGGGCTCTTGTATGAGACCCAGTACTTC. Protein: CASSQGGGLLYETQYF.